This T cell receptor (beta chain) appears in the sequencing data of a study of T cell responses to AZD1222 COVID-19 vaccine. Overall study context: Recipients boosted at about 4 weeks or about 12 weeks are pooled.

Study conclusions and caveats: Repertoires were collected only later (after the peak T cell response had occurred).

The table came from immunoSEQ multiplex PCR; TCRdb's copy has only in-frame clones and leaves some out. The sample consists of about 150,000 clones, 88% of them appearing once. The CDR3 sequence is 13 residues long. Trimming shortened V by 6 bases and J by 2 bases, and 10 bases separated the two germline ends. Germline values: CDR1 MNHEY, CDR2 SVGAGI. Remarks on this clone: Its antigen is currently unknown.

This receptor was obtained from an adult in good health. This material consisted of peripheral blood, taken on day 0 of AZD1222 vaccination. V and J are TRBV6-5 and TRBJ1-1; D possibly corresponds to TRBD1 (5 bases). CDR3 region: CASRDTGNTEAFF. As DNA, the CDR3 is TGTGCCAGCAGGGACACAGGTAACACTGAAGCTTTCTTT.